These 11 T cell receptor beta chains share one sample of origin, sequenced in a study of PD-1 blockade in classical Hodgkin lymphoma. Stated time point: cycle 4 day 1 (C4D1), after five to seven weeks of nivolumab. Relapse after autologous stem cell transplantation occurred in every patient, and brentuximab vedotin exposure varied. Researchers used magnetic negative selection to pull out pure CD4+ T cells from thawed PBMCs. The method was immunoSEQ multiplex PCR; TCRdb's version includes in-frame clones alone and lacks a portion of them. The sample includes some 19,000 clones, 70% of them seen just once. Specimen: CD4+ T cells from blood, collected before the fourth cycle of nivolumab. These receptor sequences come from a human donor with classical Hodgkin lymphoma.

The chain recombines TRBV7-2 with TRBJ2-7, with a weak D call TRBD2 (5 bases). The CDR3 runs to 14 residues. Deletions cut 0 bases from V and 5 bases from J, with 11 bases between. The germline V gene encodes CDR1 SGHTA and CDR2 FQGNSA. The CDR3 bases are TGTGCCAGCAGCTTAGCCAGGCTCGGGGACGAGCAGTACTTC. Protein: CASSLARLGDEQYF.

This chain uses TRBV4-1 with TRBJ1-1; TRBD1 agrees at 8 bases. This CDR3 contains 15 residues. V dropped 2 bases and J dropped 1; count of bases not matched to a gene: 3. In germline, CDR1 is MGHRA, CDR2 YSYEKL. CDR3 nucleotides: TGCGCCAGCAGCCAAAGGACAGGGACGAACACTGAAGCTTTCTTT. Encoded protein: CASSQRTGTNTEAFF.

As for this clone: Other nucleotide sequences from this sample produce the same CDR3. V and J are TRBV9 and TRBJ2-5, with unresolved D. V lost 0 bases and J 2 bases, leaving 8 bases between the germline ends. CDR1 SGDLS and CDR2 YYNGEE come from the germline V gene. The CDR3 spans 14 residues. The CDR3 DNA sequence: TGTGCCAGCAGCGTAGAGGGCGTTCAAGAGACCCAGTACTTC. Translating it yields CASSVEGVQETQYF.

J is TRBJ1-1 and V is TRBV7-9; weak D call: TRBD1 (5 bases). Trimming left V 6 bases short and J 4 bases short, with 9 bases between. CDR3 length: 12 residues. In germline, CDR1 is SEHNR, CDR2 FQNEAQ (reference sequence). CDR3 bases: TGTGCCAGCAGTCCCGGGGGCACTGAAGCTTTCTTT. It encodes CASSPGGTEAFF.

V gene TRBV29-1 combines with J gene TRBJ2-5; TRBD2 aligns across 7 bases. After removal of 6 bases from V and 4 bases from J, the junction contained 2 bases not matched to a gene. Germline CDR1 SQVTM, CDR2 ANQGSEA. The CDR3 sequence is 11 residues long. CDR3 loop: CSVLAGETQYF. The CDR3 DNA reads as TGCAGCGTCTTAGCGGGAGAGACCCAGTACTTC.

The rearrangement joins TRBV5-1 to TRBJ2-7, with TRBD1 matching 7 bases. This CDR3 contains 14 residues. Germline CDR1 and CDR2: SGHRS and YFSETQ. The V gene end was trimmed by 5 bases and the J gene end by 4 bases; junction bases not matched to a gene: 9. CDR3 coding DNA: TGCGCCAGCAGACCAGGGGGTTCCTGGTACGAGCAGTACTTC. This translates into CASRPGGSWYEQYF.

In nucleotides, the CDR3 is TGTGCCAGCTCACCACCGGCGGGCCGGAACATTCAGTACTTC. Translated: CASSPPAGRNIQYF. V and J are TRBV18 and TRBJ2-4, with TRBD2 as a possible D gene (5 bases). The V gene's germline CDR1 is KGHSH and CDR2 LQKENI. The CDR3 is 14 amino acids. Trimming left V 0 bases short and J 7 bases short, with 10 bases between.

The gene calls are TRBV11-2 and TRBJ1-2, with D possibly matching TRBD1 (5 bases). Trimming took off 5 bases at V and 0 bases at J, with 7 bases between the two ends. Germline CDR1 SGHAT, CDR2 FQNNGV. The CDR3 is made up of 13 amino acids. In nucleotides, the CDR3 is TGTGCCAGCAGCACCAGGGCTAACTATGGCTACACCTTC. This translates into CASSTRANYGYTF.

The chain combines TRBV7-2 with TRBJ2-7; 11 bases line up with TRBD2. This CDR3 has 18 residues. V trimming: 2 bases; J trimming: 1 base; junction bases outside the gene matches: 10. Germline V gene lookup returns CDR1 SGHTA and CDR2 FQGNSA. This CDR3 reads CASSLSRTSGSFSYEQYF. CDR3 DNA sequence: TGTGCCAGCAGCTTATCAAGAACTAGCGGGAGTTTTTCCTACGAGCAGTACTTC.

This clone turned up a few times. The CDR3 DNA follows: TGTGCCAGCAGCTTTACAGGGGCTGAAGCTTTCTTT. This encodes CASSFTGAEAFF. The rearrangement links TRBV6-1 to TRBJ1-1; TRBD1 aligns across 7 bases. After removal of 6 bases from V and 6 bases from J, the junction contained 4 bases not matched to a gene. Germline V lookup: CDR1 MNHNS, CDR2 SASEGT. This CDR3 comprises 12 residues.

The rearrangement links TRBV2 to TRBJ1-6; D gene unclear. With 6 bases removed from V and 10 bases from J, the gap between germline ends came to 10 bases. Germline lookup yields CDR1 SNHLY and CDR2 FYNNEI. The CDR3 runs to 12 residues. The CDR3, as DNA: TGTGCCAGCAGACTCGGGATCTCACCCCTCCACTTT. As protein: CASRLGISPLHF.